These 25 T cell receptor beta chains came from one sample sequenced in a study of cytotoxic CD8 clonotypes in ibrutinib-treated CLL. TCRdb keeps only in-frame clones here, not all; method: immunoSEQ multiplex PCR. This table holds some 200,000 clones, approximately 79% found once. Material: PBMCs, obtained after 12 months of ibrutinib treatment. The receptor source for this set is a human donor with chronic lymphocytic leukemia.

This clone was seen just once. The rearrangement uses TRBV6-1 and TRBJ1-1; D not certain. Germline values: CDR1 MNHNS, CDR2 SASEGT. Trimming removed 6 bases from V and 1 base from J, with 6 bases in between. There are 12 residues in the CDR3. In DNA, the CDR3 is TGTGCCAGCAGAAGACAGAACACTGAAGCTTTCTTT. Amino acids: CASRRQNTEAFF.

The rearrangement joins TRBV6-6 to TRBJ1-3; 10 bases match TRBD1. V shed 5 bases, J shed 4 bases, and the junction held 8 bases outside the gene matches. This CDR3 is 16 amino acids long. Germline CDR1 MNHNY, CDR2 SVGAGI (reference sequence). For the CDR3, the DNA is TGTGCCAGCAGTCCGAGGGACAGGGGATCCGGAAACACCATATATTTT. This sequence encodes CASSPRDRGSGNTIYF.

The rearrangement uses TRBV6-5 and TRBJ2-1; no clear D. This CDR3 region has 11 residues. CDR1 is MNHEY, CDR2 SVGAGI, per germline. With 2 bases removed from V and 7 bases from J, the gap between germline ends came to 3 bases. The CDR3 DNA reads TGTGCCAGCAGTTACCAAAATGAGCAGTTCTTC. This encodes CASSYQNEQFF.

This clone was picked up one time. The rearrangement links TRBV6-1 to TRBJ2-7, with no clear D. The V end was cut by 8 bases, the J end by 6 bases, with 17 bases between. The CDR3 spans 13 residues. Germline lookup yields CDR1 MNHNS and CDR2 SASEGT. The CDR3 reads CASPGPARGEQYF. DNA of the CDR3: TGTGCCAGCCCAGGACCCGCCCGAGGCGAGCAGTACTTC.

This clone was recorded once. The rearrangement uses TRBV4-1 and TRBJ1-1; no definite D call. V lost 1 base to trimming and J lost 1 base, with 4 bases between them. The germline gives CDR1 MGHRA, CDR2 YSYEKL. The CDR3 loop spans 13 amino acids. CDR3 DNA sequence: TGCGCCAGCAGCCAAGGCTGGAACACTGAAGCTTTCTTT. As protein: CASSQGWNTEAFF.

V usage is TRBV29-1 and J usage is TRBJ1-2; tentatively, D is TRBD1 (6 bases). The CDR3 covers 14 residues. V was cut by 1 base and J by 6 bases, with 15 bases left in between. Germline V lookup: CDR1 SQVTM, CDR2 ANQGSEA. The CDR3 sequence is CSVEAARGADGYTF. As DNA, the CDR3 is TGCAGCGTTGAAGCGGCTCGGGGGGCGGATGGCTACACCTTC.

The rearrangement uses TRBV6-6 and TRBJ2-5; 16 bases agree with TRBD2. This CDR3 has 15 residues. The germline V gene has CDR1 MNHNY and CDR2 SVGAGI (reference sequence). With 6 bases clipped from V and 5 bases from J, the junction kept 3 bases outside the gene matches. The CDR3 DNA reads TGTGCCAGCAGGGGACTAGCGGGGGGGCATGAGACCCAGTACTTC. Its protein product is CASRGLAGGHETQYF.

The J gene is TRBJ2-5, the V gene TRBV5-5; D call uncertain. This CDR3 spans 15 amino acids. The V and J ends lost 0 bases and 5 bases respectively, with 14 bases between them. Per the germline V gene, CDR1 is SGHKS and CDR2 is YYEKEE (reference sequence). CDR3 sequence reads: CASSLDTYGWETQYF. CDR3 bases: TGTGCCAGCAGCTTGGATACTTATGGGTGGGAGACCCAGTACTTC.

The chain joins TRBV19 to TRBJ1-1; maybe TRBD1 (6 bases). V was clipped by 5 bases and J by 4 bases, with 11 bases between them. Germline CDR1 is LNHDA and CDR2 is SQIVND (reference sequence). The CDR3 spans 13 residues. The CDR3 reads CASSPGVPTEAFF. In nucleotides, the CDR3 is TGTGCCAGTAGTCCAGGGGTTCCCACTGAAGCTTTCTTT.

The V call is TRBV27, the J call TRBJ2-1; TRBD1 matches 8 bases. V trimming: 6 bases; J trimming: 7 bases; junction bases outside the gene matches: 8. Germline CDR1 and CDR2: MNHEY and SMNVEV (reference sequence). The length of the CDR3 is 14 residues. CDR3 sequence reads: CASRPGTGTNEQFF. Here the CDR3 DNA reads TGTGCCAGCAGGCCCGGGACAGGTACAAATGAGCAGTTCTTC.

The chain couples TRBV18 to TRBJ2-5; D is unresolved. CDR3 length equals 14 residues. Germline V CDR1 and CDR2: KGHSH, LQKENI. Trimming shortened V by 1 base and J by 5 bases, and 11 bases separated the two germline ends. CDR3 DNA sequence: TGTGCCAGCTCACCACTTTCGGGCGAGGAGACCCAGTACTTC. Translation gives CASSPLSGEETQYF.

The CDR3 region is CASSLSDSNEQFF. CDR3 nucleotide sequence: TGTGCCAGCAGTTTATCCGACAGCAATGAGCAGTTCTTC. This rearrangement joins TRBV27 to TRBJ2-1, with D possibly matching TRBD1 (5 bases). V was trimmed by 0 bases and J by 6 bases, leaving 6 bases between them. Germline loops: CDR1 MNHEY, CDR2 SMNVEV (reference sequence). The CDR3 spans 13 residues.

The J gene is TRBJ2-3, the V gene TRBV7-3; perhaps TRBD1 as D (6 bases). This CDR3 spans 14 amino acids. Germline assignment: CDR1 SGHTA and CDR2 FQGTGA. V was trimmed by 4 bases and J by 2 bases, leaving 10 bases between them. In DNA form, the CDR3 reads TGTGCCAGCAGCTCCACAGGGTTCACAGATACGCAGTATTTT. This gives the protein CASSSTGFTDTQYF.

The CDR3 nucleotides read TGTGCCAGCAGTATTCAGGGGTCTGGGGCCAACGTCCTGACTTTC. It translates to CASSIQGSGANVLTF. The chain joins TRBV6-5 to TRBJ2-6; weak D call: TRBD1 (6 bases). Germline values: CDR1 MNHEY, CDR2 SVGAGI. There are 15 residues in the CDR3. V lost 5 bases, J lost 1 base, and 9 bases lay in between.

This clone is a singleton in its sample. This chain connects TRBV11-2 to TRBJ2-2; a possible D gene is TRBD1 (6 bases). V lost 5 bases, J lost 6 bases, and 13 bases lay in between. Per germline, CDR1 SGHAT and CDR2 FQNNGV. CDR3 length: 14 residues. Here the CDR3 DNA reads TGTGCCAGCAGCGGACAGTGGGGAGCCGGGGAGCTGTTTTTT. Translating gives CASSGQWGAGELFF. The entire variable domain, with the rest obtained from reference TRBV11-2 and TRBJ2-2, is as follows: EAGVAQSPRYKIIEKRQSVAFWCNPISGHATLYWYQQILGQGPKLLIQFQNNGVVDDSQLPKDRFSAERLKGVDSTLKIQPAKLEDSAVYLCASSGQWGAGELFFGEGSRLTVL.

This clone appeared a few times. The V gene is TRBV28, the J gene TRBJ2-6; D might be TRBD1 or TRBD2, each matching 6 bases. Trimming pared 5 bases from V and 10 bases from J, leaving 15 bases between. There are 14 residues in the CDR3. In germline, CDR1 is MDHEN, CDR2 SYDVKM. CDR3 in DNA: TGTGCCAGCAGTGTGGGGGGCACGACGAACGTCCTGACTTTC. Protein: CASSVGGTTNVLTF. The whole variable domain, remainder taken from reference TRBV28 and TRBJ2-6, is DVKVTQSSRYLVKRTGEKVFLECVQDMDHENMFWYRQDPGLGLRLIYFSYDVKMKEKGDIPEGYSVSREKKERFSLILESASTNQTSMYLCASSVGGTTNVLTFGAGSRLTVL.

The chain joins TRBV4-1 to TRBJ1-6; 11 nucleotides line up with TRBD1. V was pared by 1 base and J by 8 bases, with 16 bases of the junction left unmatched. CDR1 and CDR2 from the germline V gene are MGHRA and YSYEKL. The CDR3 extends over 20 amino acids. The DNA for the CDR3 is TGCGCCAGCAGCCAAGGCCAACCACCGGGACAGGGGGTCATACATTCACCCCTCCACTTT. Translated, it gives CASSQGQPPGQGVIHSPLHF.

The chain couples TRBV5-1 to TRBJ1-2, with a tentative D call TRBD1 (6 bases). CDR1 and CDR2 from the germline V gene are SGHRS and YFSETQ. Between the trimmed V and J ends, which lost 0 bases and 5 bases, there was a span of 11 bases. The CDR3 has 14 residues. This CDR3 reads CASSLEGGQYGYTF. In DNA, the CDR3 is TGCGCCAGCAGCTTGGAGGGGGGACAATATGGCTACACCTTC.

This clone was seen once. This chain joins TRBV4-1 and TRBJ2-7; 10 bases align to TRBD1. V was clipped by 1 base and J by 1 base; unmatched bases: 4. Looked up from germline, CDR1 is MGHRA and CDR2 is YSYEKL. CDR3 length: 16 amino acids. The CDR3: CASSQGRDRGSYEQYF. DNA of the CDR3: TGCGCCAGCAGCCAAGGCCGGGACAGGGGTTCCTACGAGCAGTACTTC.

The chain employs TRBV7-8 and TRBJ2-7; D is perhaps TRBD2 (7 bases). The CDR3 loop spans 15 amino acids. Per the germline V gene, CDR1 is SGHVS and CDR2 is FQNEAQ. Trimming left V 5 bases short and J 3 bases short, with 17 bases between. DNA of the CDR3: TGTGCCAGCAGCCCCGGGTGGGGGGGCGGCTACGAGCAGTACTTC. Its protein product is CASSPGWGGGYEQYF.

On this clone itself: A junction boundary mismatches the germline segment, possibly from a read error. The chain couples TRBV7-3 to TRBJ2-6, with D unresolved. This CDR3 region has 15 residues. In germline, CDR1 is SGHTA, CDR2 FQGTGA. DNA for the CDR3: TGTGCCAGCAGCCTAACCAGCTCTGGGGCCAACGTCCTGACTTTC. Translating it yields CASSLTSSGANVLTF.

J is TRBJ2-3 and V is TRBV6-5, with 10 positions matching TRBD1. Per the germline V gene, CDR1 is MNHEY and CDR2 is SVGAGI. Germline trimming cut 2 bases from V and 3 bases from J; bases unmatched to any gene: 2. The CDR3 runs to 15 residues. CDR3 residues: CASSYDRGQTDTQYF. The CDR3 DNA follows: TGTGCCAGCAGTTACGACAGGGGGCAGACAGATACGCAGTATTTT.

V and J are TRBV4-1 and TRBJ1-2, with TRBD1 as a possible D gene (6 bases). This CDR3 contains 14 residues. V dropped 4 bases and J dropped 5 bases, with 14 bases sitting between them. Germline V CDR1 and CDR2: MGHRA, YSYEKL. The CDR3, as DNA: TGCGCCAGCAGCCCACGACAGGCGATTTATGGCTACACCTTC. Amino acid sequence: CASSPRQAIYGYTF.

This clone was found once. This chain joins TRBV11-2 and TRBJ1-3; D is unresolved. The CDR3 runs 14 residues. Looked up from germline, CDR1 is SGHAT and CDR2 is FQNNGV. Trimming removed 5 bases from V and 2 bases from J, with 10 bases in between. This CDR3 reads CASSPGEAGNTIYF. CDR3 sequence (DNA): TGTGCCAGCAGCCCCGGCGAGGCTGGAAACACCATATATTTT.

This clone was seen a single time. The rearrangement uses TRBV2 and TRBJ2-2, with TRBD2 identical over 13 bases. The trim removed 7 bases at V and 3 bases at J, leaving 17 bases unmatched. The CDR3 has 20 residues. The V gene's germline CDR1 is SNHLY and CDR2 FYNNEI. CDR3 DNA: TGTGCCAGCAAAGGAGGGATGTGGACTAGCGGGAGTCTTGACACCGGGGAGCTGTTTTTT. Protein product: CASKGGMWTSGSLDTGELFF.